The sequence of this T cell receptor beta chain was determined in a study of T cell responses to AZD1222 COVID-19 vaccine. This clone has just one count. Repertoires were generated with immunoSEQ multiplex PCR, while TCRdb's copy carries only in-frame clones and drops some. The data hold roughly 24,000 clones, with 88% observed a single time. This CDR3 is built from 13 residues. V was shortened by 3 bases and J by 5 bases, with 10 bases between the two germline ends. The TCR comes from an adult who received the AZD1222 COVID-19 vaccine. This chain uses TRBV12-3 or TRBV12-4 with TRBJ2-5; D tentatively reads TRBD1 or TRBD2 (5 bases each). Material: peripheral blood, obtained 28 days after the second AZD1222 dose. CDR3 bases: TGTGCCAGCAGTTTGGGAGCAGGGGAGACCCAGTACTTC. It codes for CASSLGAGETQYF.